This TCR beta chain was recovered during a study of a mutant IDH1 vaccine in newly diagnosed glioma. Across the study: All eight of the vaccinations patients received fell in weeks 1, 3, 5, 7, 11, 15, 19 and 23. Patients received vaccination from 4-6 weeks after radiotherapy alone, or with temozolomide cycles. Patients previously underwent radiotherapy, temozolomide, or both, and most underwent both. Of treated patients, 62.5% were men and about 38% women, averaging 40.4 years.

The data were produced by immunoSEQ multiplex PCR, yet TCRdb's version contains in-frame clones alone and is incomplete. The repertoire includes 55,000 to 65,000 clones, roughly 80% of them detected once, and approximately 5.9% sits in the top ten. Remarks on this clone: No antigen is known for it.

The time point denotes: week 11, during vaccination. Vaccination comprised doses that each held 300 ug of mutant IDH1 20-mer peptide, plus topical imiquimod. V lost 0 bases and J lost 5, with 8 bases in between. The CDR3 covers 13 residues. Germline loops: CDR1 SGDLS, CDR2 YYNGEE. The clonotype comes from a man aged 45 to 65 with glioma. Source: PBMCs, taken from a glioma patient whose treatment included an IDH1 peptide vaccine. The chain is built from TRBV9 and TRBJ2-5; D uncertain. The DNA of the CDR3 is TGTGCCAGCAGCGTAGCGTGGACGGAGACCCAGTACTTC. It codes for CASSVAWTETQYF.